This is a list of T cell receptor beta chains from one sample in a study of T cell responses to AZD1222 COVID-19 vaccine. Here immunoSEQ multiplex PCR was the method, and the copy in TCRdb shows in-frame clones only, minus some. This sample has around 180,000 clones; over 80% occur once, and the top ten carry about 3%. The input for sequencing was peripheral blood, taken on day 0 of MenACWY control vaccination. The receptor set was obtained from an adult in good health. Each CDR3 is given with its conserved first and last residue. A D gene is named only where the DNA matches it firmly. Where a row states a size, it is once, few, many or the class of an expanded clone; other rows omit it.

J gene,clone size,V gene,D gene,CDR3 protein,CDR3 DNA
TRBJ2-5,.,TRBV7-2,.,CASSQVVRAGRETQYF,TGTGCCAGCAGCCAGGTGGTCCGCGCAGGGAGGGAGACCCAGTACTTC
TRBJ1-2,.,TRBV11-2,.,CASPPGEGVYGYTF,TGTGCCAGCCCACCGGGCGAGGGAGTCTATGGCTACACCTTC
TRBJ2-7,.,TRBV29-1,.,CSVGEAEGYEQYF,TGCAGCGTGGGGGAGGCGGAGGGCTACGAGCAGTACTTC
TRBJ2-7,.,TRBV7-6,.,CASSLSWTYEQYF,TGTGCCAGCAGCTTATCCTGGACCTACGAGCAGTACTTC
TRBJ1-1,.,TRBV4-3,TRBD1,CASSQTGTGLLTEAFF,TGCGCCAGCAGCCAAACTGGGACAGGACTATTAACTGAAGCTTTCTTT
TRBJ1-3,.,TRBV30,.,CAGRDDGNTIYF,TGTGCCGGACGGGACGATGGAAACACCATATATTTT
TRBJ2-7,.,TRBV7-9,.,CASSLAAGGEYF,TGTGCCAGCAGCTTAGCGGCAGGGGGGGAGTACTTC
TRBJ1-1,.,TRBV28,.,CASSASTRTEAFF,TGTGCCAGCAGTGCCTCGACCAGGACTGAAGCTTTCTTT
TRBJ2-2,.,TRBV28,.,CAAQGETGELFF,TGTGCCGCCCAAGGGGAAACCGGGGAGCTGTTTTTT
TRBJ2-1,once,TRBV5-4,TRBD2,CASSLASGGAGEQFF,TGTGCCAGCAGCTTGGCAAGCGGGGGGGCGGGTGAGCAGTTCTTC
TRBJ1-3,.,TRBV6-1,.,CASSENYSGNTIYF,TGTGCCAGCAGTGAGAATTACTCTGGAAACACCATATATTTT
TRBJ2-7,.,TRBV28,TRBD2,CASSFVLAGLSSYEQYF,TGTGCCAGCAGTTTCGTACTAGCGGGATTAAGCTCCTACGAGCAGTACTTC
TRBJ2-5,.,TRBV9,.,CASSVAVQETQYF,TGTGCCAGCAGCGTAGCTGTACAAGAGACCCAGTACTTC
TRBJ1-4,.,TRBV27,.,CASSPTLGQIGEKLFF,TGTGCCAGCAGCCCGACATTGGGGCAGATCGGTGAAAAACTGTTTTTT
TRBJ1-6,.,TRBV7-2,.,CASSLEQLNSPLHF,TGTGCCAGCAGCTTAGAACAGTTAAATTCACCCCTCCACTTT
TRBJ2-7,.,TRBV7-9,.,CASSSPGTGDYEQYF,TGTGCCAGCAGCTCGCCCGGGACGGGGGACTACGAGCAGTACTTC
TRBJ2-2,once,TRBV28,TRBD2,CASSGPGLAGAPGGELFF,TGTGCCAGCAGCGGACCGGGACTAGCGGGGGCCCCGGGCGGGGAGCTGTTTTTT
TRBJ1-1,.,TRBV15,.,CATSRAGRGFSRGTEAFF,TGTGCCACCAGCAGAGCGGGTAGGGGATTTAGTAGAGGAACTGAAGCTTTCTTT
TRBJ1-4,.,TRBV21-1,.,CASSHGVRLGNEKLFF,TGTGCCAGCAGCCACGGGGTTCGACTTGGTAATGAAAAACTGTTTTTT
TRBJ1-2,.,TRBV27,.,CASSTIQGAYGYTF,TGTGCCAGCAGTACTATACAGGGAGCCTATGGCTACACCTTC
TRBJ1-5,.,TRBV21-1,.,CASSKVEAGGGNQPQHF,TGTGCCAGCAGCAAAGTGGAAGCAGGAGGGGGCAATCAGCCCCAGCATTTT
TRBJ2-1,.,TRBV9,.,CASSPPSRGYNEQFF,TGTGCCAGCAGCCCACCATCCAGGGGCTACAATGAGCAGTTCTTC
TRBJ2-3,.,TRBV28,.,CASSLSPGQEGQYF,TGTGCCAGCAGTTTATCTCCAGGCCAGGAAGGGCAGTATTTT
TRBJ2-4,once,TRBV18,TRBD1,CASSPQSQGVGSENIQYF,TGTGCCAGCTCACCCCAAAGTCAGGGGGTCGGGTCGGAAAACATTCAGTACTTC
TRBJ2-6,once,TRBV21-1,.,CASSKIHCGVSGANVLTF,TGTGCCAGCAGCAAGATCCACTGTGGCGTCTCTGGGGCCAACGTCCTGACTTTC
TRBJ1-2,.,TRBV24-1,.,CATSDLRSRARSFYGYTF,TGTGCCACCAGTGATTTAAGGAGCAGGGCTCGATCGTTCTATGGCTACACCTTC
TRBJ2-2,.,TRBV27,.,CASTLGGGGTGELFF,TGTGCCAGCACCCTAGGGGGGGGTGGTACCGGGGAGCTGTTTTTT
TRBJ1-4,.,TRBV29-1,.,CSVAGLGNEKLFF,TGCAGCGTTGCGGGGCTAGGTAATGAAAAACTGTTTTTT
TRBJ2-3,once,TRBV19,.,CASRLTVSTDTQYF,TGTGCCAGTAGACTGACCGTTAGCACAGATACGCAGTATTTT
TRBJ2-2,once,TRBV9,TRBD1,CASSVAGGYFGELFF,TGTGCCAGCAGCGTCGCAGGGGGCTATTTCGGGGAGCTGTTTTTT
TRBJ2-7,.,TRBV4-2,TRBD2,CASSQAGLVWEQYF,TGTGCCAGCAGCCAAGCCGGACTAGTCTGGGAGCAGTACTTC
TRBJ2-3,.,TRBV9,.,CASSVEVAGDITDTQYF,TGTGCCAGCAGCGTAGAAGTGGCAGGGGACATCACAGATACGCAGTATTTT
TRBJ1-5,few,TRBV6-5,.,CASTVLRGSNQPQHF,TGTGCCAGCACCGTACTGAGAGGGAGCAATCAGCCCCAGCATTTT
TRBJ1-2,.,TRBV7-2,TRBD1,CASSSTGSGGYTF,TGTGCCAGCAGCTCGACAGGGAGTGGTGGCTACACCTTC
TRBJ1-4,.,TRBV2,.,CASSLQGQTNEKLFF,TGTGCCAGCAGTCTTCAGGGGCAAACTAATGAAAAACTGTTTTTT
TRBJ1-6,.,TRBV7-8,.,CASSLVSGAGDSPLHF,TGTGCCAGCAGCTTAGTCTCGGGGGCCGGGGATTCACCCCTCCACTTT
TRBJ2-7,.,TRBV30,.,CAWSAADRNYEQYF,TGTGCCTGGAGTGCAGCGGACCGAAACTACGAGCAGTACTTC
TRBJ1-3,.,TRBV19,.,CASSIRAAGNTIYF,TGTGCCAGTAGTATAAGGGCGGCTGGAAACACCATATATTTT
TRBJ2-2,.,TRBV6-1,TRBD1,CASSGWTGANTGELFF,TGTGCCAGCAGTGGATGGACAGGGGCGAACACCGGGGAGCTGTTTTTT
TRBJ1-4,.,TRBV28,.,CASSLTQGSSNEKLFF,TGTGCCAGCAGTTTGACACAGGGCTCATCTAATGAAAAACTGTTTTTT
TRBJ1-2,.,TRBV9,.,CASSVEIGQNYGYTF,TGTGCCAGCAGCGTAGAAATCGGACAGAACTATGGCTACACCTTC
TRBJ1-1,.,TRBV11-2,.,CASSSLTKTIVNTEAFF,TGTGCCAGCAGCTCACTTACGAAGACGATAGTGAACACTGAAGCTTTCTTT
TRBJ2-1,.,TRBV6-4,TRBD2,CASSYTSGGSYNEQFF,TGTGCCAGCAGCTACACTAGCGGGGGCTCCTACAATGAGCAGTTCTTC
TRBJ1-5,once,TRBV29-1,TRBD1,CSVSLGTDLSNQPQHF,TGCAGCGTTTCTCTCGGGACAGACCTGAGCAATCAGCCCCAGCATTTT
TRBJ2-7,.,TRBV7-9,.,CASSVGPREQYF,TGTGCCAGCAGCGTCGGTCCCAGGGAGCAGTACTTC
TRBJ1-2,.,TRBV19,TRBD1,CASSSSPGQGYGYTF,TGTGCCAGTAGTAGCTCTCCGGGACAGGGGTATGGCTACACCTTC
TRBJ2-2,once,TRBV19,.,CASSARQNTGELFF,TGTGCCAGTAGTGCCAGACAGAACACCGGGGAGCTGTTTTTT
TRBJ2-2,.,TRBV7-2,TRBD1,CASNRQGSYTGELFF,TGTGCCAGCAACCGACAGGGCTCCTACACCGGGGAGCTGTTTTTT
TRBJ1-5,.,TRBV30,TRBD1,CAWSAPGTGGYQPQHF,TGTGCCTGGAGTGCCCCGGGGACAGGGGGCTATCAGCCCCAGCATTTT
TRBJ1-4,.,TRBV4-3,.,CASSQDVSEKLFF,TGCGCCAGCAGCCAAGATGTCTCTGAAAAACTGTTTTTT
TRBJ2-3,.,TRBV9,.,CASSRQAGTTDTQYF,TGTGCCAGCAGCCGTCAGGCGGGGACCACAGATACGCAGTATTTT
TRBJ2-7,.,TRBV5-1,TRBD2,CASSGTGTSVIEQYF,TGCGCCAGCAGCGGAACCGGGACTAGCGTTATAGAGCAGTACTTC
TRBJ1-1,.,TRBV29-1,.,CSVRTAPHLGAFF,TGCAGCGTGCGGACTGCACCTCATTTGGGGGCTTTCTTT
TRBJ1-2,.,TRBV19,TRBD1,CASSFPGQQYGYTF,TGTGCCAGTAGTTTCCCGGGACAGCAATATGGCTACACCTTC
TRBJ2-7,once,TRBV4-2,TRBD1,CASSRGRTGNSYEQYF,TGTGCCAGCAGCCGGGGCCGGACAGGGAACTCCTACGAGCAGTACTTC
TRBJ1-5,.,TRBV4-1,.,CASSQVSTGNQPQHF,TGCGCCAGCAGCCAAGTTTCTACAGGCAATCAGCCCCAGCATTTT
TRBJ1-1,.,TRBV28,.,CASSSVPPLTEAFF,TGTGCCAGCAGCTCGGTCCCTCCCTTGACTGAAGCTTTCTTT
TRBJ1-3,.,TRBV15,.,CATSRDADSGNTIYF,TGTGCCACCAGCAGAGACGCGGACTCTGGAAACACCATATATTTT
TRBJ1-6,.,TRBV19,TRBD1,CASGPGQRNSPLHF,TGTGCCAGTGGCCCGGGACAGAGAAATTCACCCCTCCACTTT